These 14 T cell receptor beta chains were all obtained from the same sample, sequenced in a study of T cell responses to AZD1222 COVID-19 vaccine. Produced via immunoSEQ multiplex PCR; TCRdb's table is partial and in-frame only. The sample has more than 110,000 clones, over 85% seen once; the top ten hold 5%. The material sequenced was peripheral blood, taken on day 0 of AZD1222 vaccination. The receptors were gathered from an adult in good health.

The chain carries TRBV7-2 and TRBJ1-3; unclear D gene. This CDR3 has 13 amino acids. Germline V gives CDR1 SGHTA, CDR2 FQGNSA. V lost 0 bases to trimming and J lost 4 bases, with 4 bases between them. The CDR3 spells CASSLAGGNTIYF. The CDR3 DNA is TGTGCCAGCAGCTTAGCGGGGGGAAACACCATATATTTT.

The V gene is TRBV28, the J gene TRBJ2-6; 9 nucleotides match TRBD1. Germline CDR1 and CDR2: MDHEN and SYDVKM. The J segment lost 0 bases and the V segment lost 10 bases, leaving 10 bases of the junction unmatched. This CDR3 spans 17 amino acids. CDR3 protein: CATTYRDRDSGANVLTF. CDR3 nucleotides: TGTGCCACCACGTACCGGGACAGGGACTCTGGGGCCAACGTCCTGACTTTC. The full variable domain, completed using reference TRBV28 and TRBJ2-6, is DVKVTQSSRYLVKRTGEKVFLECVQDMDHENMFWYRQDPGLGLRLIYFSYDVKMKEKGDIPEGYSVSREKKERFSLILESASTNQTSMYLCATTYRDRDSGANVLTFGAGSRLTVL.

This clone was detected only once. The rearrangement links TRBV6-5 to TRBJ1-2; unclear D gene. The V gene's germline CDR1 is MNHEY and CDR2 SVGAGI. V was trimmed by 6 bases and J by 7 bases, leaving 15 bases between them. This CDR3 spans 13 amino acids. Here the CDR3 reads CASSLAGFSGYTF. The CDR3 DNA is TGTGCCAGCAGCCTGGCCGGGTTCAGTGGCTACACCTTC.

The V call is TRBV10-3, the J call TRBJ1-1, with 10 bases identical to TRBD1. The CDR3 totals 14 residues. CDR1 and CDR2 (germline): ENHRY, SYGVKD. V dropped 6 bases and J dropped 7; count of bases not matched to a gene: 8. In DNA form, the CDR3 reads TGTGCCATCAGGCCGGGACAGGGGACCTATGAAGCTTTCTTT. It is translated as CAIRPGQGTYEAFF.

J is TRBJ2-2 and V is TRBV18; unclear D gene. Germline CDR1 KGHSH, CDR2 LQKENI. V was clipped by 4 bases and J by 4 bases, with 10 bases between them. The CDR3 loop spans 14 amino acids. Here the CDR3 DNA reads TGTGCCAGCTCACAAGGCAGGACCACCGGGGAGCTGTTTTTT. This translates into CASSQGRTTGELFF.

The rearrangement links TRBV3-1 (or the pseudogene TRBV3-2) to TRBJ1-3, with no clear D. With 0 bases removed from V and 1 base from J, the gap between germline ends came to 13 bases. Germline CDR1 is LGHDT and CDR2 is YNNKEL (reference sequence). The CDR3 has 17 amino acids. CDR3 region: CASSQDVRAWSGNTIYF. The CDR3 DNA follows: TGTGCCAGCAGCCAAGATGTCCGGGCTTGGTCTGGAAACACCATATATTTT.

The chain combines TRBV18 with TRBJ1-1; D is unresolved. CDR3 length: 13 amino acids. Looked up from germline, CDR1 is KGHSH and CDR2 is LQKENI. Trimming shortened V by 5 bases and J by 1 base, and 8 bases separated the two germline ends. For the CDR3, the DNA is TGTGCCAGCTCAGATCAGAAGAACACTGAAGCTTTCTTT. Protein product: CASSDQKNTEAFF.

Written as DNA, the CDR3 is TGTGCCATCAGTGAGTCCCAGGGAAACACTGAAGCTTTCTTT. As protein: CAISESQGNTEAFF. The chain combines TRBV10-3 with TRBJ1-1; a possible D gene is TRBD1 (5 bases). The germline V and J ends were trimmed by 0 bases and 2 bases, with 7 bases remaining between them. The germline V gene encodes CDR1 ENHRY and CDR2 SYGVKD. This CDR3 is 14 amino acids long.

CDR3 in DNA: TGTGCCAGCAGCCAAGTAGCGGTGAACACTGAAGCTTTCTTT. Its protein product is CASSQVAVNTEAFF. The chain couples TRBV4-2 to TRBJ1-1; D gene ambiguous. Trimming removed 1 base from V and 0 bases from J, with 6 bases in between. The germline V gene has CDR1 LGHNA and CDR2 YNFKEQ. The CDR3 covers 14 residues.

The chain employs TRBV4-1 and TRBJ2-7, with D perhaps TRBD2 (7 bases). The CDR3 has 11 amino acids. Germline CDR1 MGHRA, CDR2 YSYEKL. With 6 bases removed from V and 6 bases from J, the gap between germline ends came to 9 bases. The CDR3 loop reads CASRGGGEQYF. CDR3 nucleotide sequence: TGCGCCAGCAGGGGAGGGGGCGAGCAGTACTTC.

V and J are TRBV2 and TRBJ1-4; tentative D call: TRBD1 (6 bases). Trimming stripped 0 bases from V and 10 bases from J, with 12 bases between. Germline CDR1 SNHLY, CDR2 FYNNEI. This CDR3 spans 14 amino acids. The CDR3 sequence is CASSEATGGGKLFF. As DNA, the CDR3 is TGTGCCAGCAGTGAAGCGACAGGTGGGGGAAAACTGTTTTTT.

The chain combines TRBV7-9 with TRBJ1-4, with 7 bases that match TRBD1. This CDR3 comprises 14 residues. The ends lost 3 bases at V and 6 bases at J; junction bases unmatched: 4. Germline assignment: CDR1 SEHNR and CDR2 FQNEAQ (reference sequence). Here the CDR3 reads CASSLAGGDEKLFF. The CDR3 nucleotides read TGTGCCAGCAGCTTGGCAGGGGGAGATGAAAAACTGTTTTTT.

J is TRBJ2-7 and V is TRBV28; 8 positions match TRBD2. Germline V lookup: CDR1 MDHEN, CDR2 SYDVKM. With V trimmed by 1 base and J by 7 bases, 3 bases remained unmatched. CDR3 length: 13 residues. CDR3 sequence: CASSLSGRVEQYF. CDR3 DNA sequence: TGTGCCAGCAGTTTATCCGGGAGGGTTGAGCAGTACTTC.

The rearrangement links TRBV6-5 to TRBJ1-5, with TRBD1 matching 8 bases. The length of the CDR3 is 15 residues. The junction had 10 bases not matched to a gene; V was cut back by 6 bases and J by 6 bases. The germline CDR1 and CDR2 sequences are MNHEY and SVGAGI. The CDR3 here is CASRPDPGGGQPQHF. The DNA of the CDR3 is TGTGCCAGCAGACCTGATCCAGGGGGCGGTCAGCCCCAGCATTTT.